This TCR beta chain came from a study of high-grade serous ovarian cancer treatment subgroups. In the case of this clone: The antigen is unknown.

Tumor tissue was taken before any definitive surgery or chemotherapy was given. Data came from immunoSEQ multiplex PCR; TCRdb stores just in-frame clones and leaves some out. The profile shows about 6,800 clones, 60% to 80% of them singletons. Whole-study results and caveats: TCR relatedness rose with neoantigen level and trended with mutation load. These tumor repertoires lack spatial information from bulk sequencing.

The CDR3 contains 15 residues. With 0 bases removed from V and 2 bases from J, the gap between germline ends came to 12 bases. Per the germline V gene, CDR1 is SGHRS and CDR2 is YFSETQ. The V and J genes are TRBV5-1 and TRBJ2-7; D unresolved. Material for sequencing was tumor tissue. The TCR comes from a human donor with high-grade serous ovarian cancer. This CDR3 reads CASSLDQPITYEQYF. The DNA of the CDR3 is TGCGCCAGCAGCTTGGACCAGCCTATTACCTACGAGCAGTACTTC.